This is a list of T cell receptor beta chains from one sample in a study of shared clonotypes between healthy human individuals. Clones were read by immunoSEQ multiplex PCR, and TCRdb kept only the in-frame ones, dropping some. The sample records roughly 2 million clones, around 96% being singletons. Material for sequencing was naive CD8+ T cells sorted from blood. These receptors all come from a young man in good health. The CDR3 runs from the conserved cysteine through the conserved F or W. Each record gives: V gene, J gene, D gene, CDR3 protein, CDR3 DNA. A D gene is named only where the DNA matches it firmly.

TRBV2,TRBJ2-5,TRBD2,CASSDPSGGAGETQYF,TGTGCCAGCAGTGATCCCAGCGGGGGGGCCGGAGAGACCCAGTACTTC
TRBV13,TRBJ2-1,TRBD2,CASSLVRGGPEQFF,TGTGCCAGCAGCTTAGTGCGGGGGGGCCCTGAGCAGTTCTTC
TRBV4-1,TRBJ2-3,-,CASSQEGPPRTDTQYF,TGCGCCAGCAGCCAAGAAGGTCCGCCGCGCACAGATACGCAGTATTTT
TRBV27,TRBJ2-7,TRBD1,CASSPRTGHEQYF,TGTGCCAGCAGTCCACGGACAGGGCACGAGCAGTACTTC
TRBV18,TRBJ1-1,TRBD1,CASSPPLGQVNTEAFF,TGTGCCAGCTCACCACCTTTGGGACAGGTGAACACTGAAGCTTTCTTT
TRBV5-6,TRBJ2-5,TRBD2,CASSLAVRLAGDGEETQYF,TGTGCCAGCAGCTTGGCCGTCCGGCTAGCGGGAGACGGGGAGGAGACCCAGTACTTC
TRBV6-6,TRBJ1-4,-,CASRGNSATNEKLFF,TGTGCCAGCAGAGGCAACAGTGCAACTAATGAAAAACTGTTTTTT
TRBV4-1,TRBJ2-3,TRBD2,CASSQVDSLAGDLADTQYF,TGCGCCAGCAGCCAAGTGGACTCCTTAGCGGGGGATTTGGCGGATACGCAGTATTTT
TRBV28,TRBJ2-7,TRBD1,CASSLHGTGDEQYF,TGTGCCAGCAGTTTACACGGGACAGGGGACGAGCAGTACTTC
TRBV11-2,TRBJ1-3,-,CASSFTRGAGNTIYF,TGTGCCAGCAGCTTTACGCGAGGAGCGGGAAACACCATATATTTT
TRBV18,TRBJ1-1,-,CASSPRDRPNEAFF,TGTGCCAGCTCACCACGTGATAGGCCAAATGAAGCTTTCTTT
TRBV16,TRBJ2-7,-,CASSLGQGIYEQYF,TGTGCCAGCAGCCTGGGGCAGGGGATCTACGAGCAGTACTTC
TRBV7-9,TRBJ2-1,-,CASSPKVGGGEQFF,TGTGCCAGCAGCCCGAAGGTGGGGGGCGGTGAGCAGTTCTTC
TRBV4-1,TRBJ2-7,-,CASSQKGTIASYEQYF,TGCGCCAGCAGCCAAAAGGGGACAATTGCCTCCTACGAGCAGTACTTC
TRBV28,TRBJ2-3,TRBD2,CASSFNGGGAPDTQYF,TGTGCCAGCAGTTTTAACGGCGGGGGGGCCCCAGATACGCAGTATTTT
TRBV9,TRBJ1-1,-,CASSVGGGEAFF,TGTGCCAGCAGCGTAGGGGGTGGTGAAGCTTTCTTT
TRBV27,TRBJ1-2,-,CASSPGGAAYGYTF,TGTGCCAGCAGTCCCGGGGGGGCCGCCTATGGCTACACCTTC
TRBV4-1,TRBJ2-7,-,CASSQEGSQYSYEQYF,TGCGCCAGCAGCCAAGAGGGTAGCCAGTATTCCTACGAGCAGTACTTC